This TCR beta chain was profiled in a study of cytomegalovirus exposure and HLA in healthy donors. The germline V gene encodes CDR1 ENHRY and CDR2 SYGVKD. V lost 5 bases to trimming and J lost 3 bases, with 12 bases between them. This CDR3 contains 14 residues. PCR amplification relied on 60 Vbeta primers (plus 13 Jbeta primers). TCRdb's copy holds only in-frame clones and misses some; the assay was immunoSEQ multiplex PCR. The sample includes around 150,000 clones, approximately 60% of them seen just once. Notes on the study in general: The authors listed over 150 TCR beta chains as cytomegalovirus-associated. A later look showed TCR association rates differing by HLA locus, highest for DRB1 and lowest for HLA-C.

Note on this clone: The antigen is not known.

The clonotype comes from a human donor in good health. Material: PBMCs. V and J are TRBV10-3 and TRBJ2-3; the D gene is possibly TRBD2 (5 bases). CDR3 bases: TGTGCCATCAGTTCGAGGGATGGGACAGATACGCAGTATTTT. It is translated as CAISSRDGTDTQYF.